What follows describes a single TCR beta chain. What it recognizes is unknown. Splitting of CD4+ cells produced CD45RA+ naive and CD45RA-negative memory subsets. This specimen belongs to a study of shared clonotypes between healthy human individuals. About the research overall: A few men and a couple of women, aged 18 to 49, were donors.

General study points: As a rule, naive subsets had a larger estimated richness than memory subsets. Non-shared clonotypes had lower generation probabilities than those shared by all four donors.

This CDR3 is 13 amino acids long. The J segment lost 5 bases and the V segment lost 5 bases, leaving 2 bases of the junction unmatched. CDR1 and CDR2 from the germline V gene are ENHRY and SYGVKD. Assay: immunoSEQ multiplex PCR; the TCRdb copy retains only in-frame clones and omits some. The sample records 1,500,000 or so clones, approximately 98.5% being singletons. The clonotype comes from a man aged 25-45 years in good health. V is TRBV10-3 and J is TRBJ2-3; 9 nucleotides match TRBD1. Sequenced input: naive CD4+ T cells sorted from blood. Stated subset: CD45RA+ positively selected. The CDR3 reads CAISTGGRDTQYF. The CDR3 nucleotides read TGTGCCATCAGTACAGGGGGCAGAGATACGCAGTATTTT.